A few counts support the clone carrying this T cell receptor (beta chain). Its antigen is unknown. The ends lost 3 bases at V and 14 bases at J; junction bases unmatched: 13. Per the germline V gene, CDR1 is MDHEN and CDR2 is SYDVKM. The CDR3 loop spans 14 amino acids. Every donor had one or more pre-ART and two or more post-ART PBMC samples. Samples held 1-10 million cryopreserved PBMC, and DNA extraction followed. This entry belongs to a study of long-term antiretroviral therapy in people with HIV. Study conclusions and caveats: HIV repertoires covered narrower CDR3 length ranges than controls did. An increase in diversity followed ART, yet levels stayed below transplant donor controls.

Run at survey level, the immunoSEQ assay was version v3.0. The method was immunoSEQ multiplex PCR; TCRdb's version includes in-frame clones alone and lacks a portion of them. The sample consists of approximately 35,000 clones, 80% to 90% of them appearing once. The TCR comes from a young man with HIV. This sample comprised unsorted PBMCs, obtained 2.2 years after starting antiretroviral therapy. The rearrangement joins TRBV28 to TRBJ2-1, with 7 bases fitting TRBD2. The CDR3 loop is CASSFRRPAGEEFF. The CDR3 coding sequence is TGTGCCAGCAGTTTCAGGCGTCCGGCGGGAGAAGAGTTCTTC.